The clone carrying this T cell receptor (beta chain) was detected a few times. It was roughly 10 milliliters of peripheral blood that were drawn from each donor. This sample is part of a study of blood T cells in healthy people across ages. With a J-beta primer mix and a sample-barcoded 5' primer, a second PCR ran roughly 6 to 11 cycles. The template-switch adaptor was a 5' adaptor with 12 random nucleotides. It tagged each cDNA molecule. TCRdb reanalysed the 5' RACE reads using MiXCR and keeps one entry per CDR3 protein. The sample has approximately 800,000 distinct CDR3 sequences, around 45% seen once. The receptor was derived from a man at least 80 years old in good health. The sequencing sample was made of blood.

CDR3 sequence (DNA): TGTGCCAGCAGCTTGGGGAGTGAAAAAGGATCTGGGGCCAACGTCCTGACTTTC. It yields the protein CASSLGSEKGSGANVLTF. The gene calls are TRBV5-5 and TRBJ2-6, with D unclear. Germline values: CDR1 SGHKS, CDR2 YYEKEE (reference sequence). Between the trimmed V and J ends, which lost 0 bases and 1 base, there was a span of 14 bases. The CDR3 is made up of 18 amino acids.